Listed below are T cell receptor beta chains from one sample, sequenced in a study of cytomegalovirus exposure and HLA in healthy donors. This table comes from immunoSEQ multiplex PCR, and its TCRdb copy is limited to in-frame clones, with some not included. Its table lists around 130,000 clones. Source material: PBMCs. These receptor sequences come from a middle-aged woman in good health and CMV-seronegative. Each CDR3 is given with its conserved first and last residue. A D gene is named only where the DNA matches it firmly.

cdr3_nt,cdr3_aa,v_call,j_call,d_call
TGTGCCAGCAGTGGGACTAGCGGGGGGGACTACAATGAGCAGTTCTTC,CASSGTSGGDYNEQFF,TRBV6-4,TRBJ2-1,TRBD2
TGCGCCAGCAGCTTGGGGACTAGCGGGGGGGAGACCCAGTACTTC,CASSLGTSGGETQYF,TRBV5-1,TRBJ2-5,TRBD2
TGTGCCAGCAGTTCTCGCAGGGGGCGCACGGAGCCCCAGCATTTT,CASSSRRGRTEPQHF,TRBV27,TRBJ1-5,TRBD1
TGTGCCAGCAGCCCAGGAGGGGGGACAGGGGGCGCGGCGAGAGAAAAACTGTTTTTT,CASSPGGGTGGAAREKLFF,TRBV5-4,TRBJ1-4,TRBD1
TGTGCCAGCAGAGGTCCGGGACAAGGCCGAGAGACCCAGTACTTC,CASRGPGQGRETQYF,TRBV2,TRBJ2-5,.
TGTGCCAGCAGCCGACAGGGCGGGAGGACTAATGAAAAACTGTTTTTT,CASSRQGGRTNEKLFF,TRBV5-6,TRBJ1-4,TRBD1
TGCGCCAGCAGCCCCCTTTTAGGGGGCATAGAAAAACTGTTTTTT,CASSPLLGGIEKLFF,TRBV5-1,TRBJ1-4,TRBD1
TGTGCCAGCAGCTTAATAGCTTTCGGGACTAGTAGCTACAATGAGCAGTTCTTC,CASSLIAFGTSSYNEQFF,TRBV7-6,TRBJ2-1,TRBD2
TGTGCTAGTGGTTTGGTACTTAGCGGGGCCTACAATGAGCAGTTCTTC,CASGLVLSGAYNEQFF,TRBV12-5,TRBJ2-1,TRBD2
TGTGCCAGCAGCTTTCTCGACAGGGGAGAGACCCAGTACTTC,CASSFLDRGETQYF,TRBV7-8,TRBJ2-5,TRBD1
TGTGCCAGTAGTGCCACAGGGGGCCTGAGTCAGCCCCAGCATTTT,CASSATGGLSQPQHF,TRBV19,TRBJ1-5,TRBD1
TGTGCCAGCAGCATAATTCAAGAGACCCAGTACTTC,CASSIIQETQYF,TRBV7-2,TRBJ2-5,.
TGTGCCAGCAGCGGCCGGGCAGGACAACTTTTAAACATTCAGTACTTC,CASSGRAGQLLNIQYF,TRBV7-2,TRBJ2-4,.
TGTGCCAGCAGCGACGGGACTAGCGGGTTCTACAATGAGCAGTTCTTC,CASSDGTSGFYNEQFF,TRBV9,TRBJ2-1,TRBD2
TGCGCCAGCAGCCAAGGGGAGAATTCACCCCTCCACTTT,CASSQGENSPLHF,TRBV4-3,TRBJ1-6,.
TGTGCCACCCCGGCACACGGGGGGAGGGGATCACCCCTCCACTTT,CATPAHGGRGSPLHF,TRBV28,TRBJ1-6,.
TGTGCCAGCAGCCCGGGGGAGACCCAGTACTTC,CASSPGETQYF,TRBV9,TRBJ2-5,.
TGTGCCAGCAGCTCTCAAGGGGACACTCAGCCCCAGCATTTT,CASSSQGDTQPQHF,TRBV7-2,TRBJ1-5,.
TGTGCCAGCAGCGAGGCAGGGGGTGGGGCGAACACCGGGGAGCTGTTTTTT,CASSEAGGGANTGELFF,TRBV5-4,TRBJ2-2,TRBD1
TGTGCCAGCAGCCGGGGGGGCCGCACTGAAGCTTTCTTT,CASSRGGRTEAFF,TRBV7-2,TRBJ1-1,.
TGCGCCAGCAGCTTCGGGGACAGGGTCTACAATGAGCAGTTCTTC,CASSFGDRVYNEQFF,TRBV5-1,TRBJ2-1,TRBD1
TGTGCCAGTAGTACCGACAGGGTCACCTTC,CASSTDRVTF,TRBV19,TRBJ1-2,TRBD1
TGTGCCAGCAGCCGAGCGTCAGTCGGTGGCTACACCTTC,CASSRASVGGYTF,TRBV11-2,TRBJ1-2,.
TGTGCCAGCAGCTTGTCCAGGGTCCGGTCCGGGGAGCTGTTTTTT,CASSLSRVRSGELFF,TRBV5-8,TRBJ2-2,.
TGTGCCAGCAGCAAAGCCGACGGGACACCGAACACTGAAGCTTTCTTT,CASSKADGTPNTEAFF,TRBV21-1,TRBJ1-1,.
TGCGCCAGCAGCCTAAGACAGGGTCCGTGGACTGAAGCTTTCTTT,CASSLRQGPWTEAFF,TRBV4-3,TRBJ1-1,TRBD1